Listed below are T cell receptor beta chains from one sample, sequenced in a study of blood T cell repertoires in COVID-19. Produced via immunoSEQ multiplex PCR; TCRdb's table is partial and in-frame only. The sample lists about 200,000 clones; roughly 80% were seen once. Sequenced: peripheral blood. These receptors originate from a woman over 75 with acute or convalescent COVID-19. Each CDR3 is given with its conserved first and last residue. The D gene is left open where the match is weak. The size field is filled for only some rows; it gives once, few, many or a size class.

size,D,J,V,length,DNA,CDR3
-,TRBD1,TRBJ1-1,TRBV11-3,12,TGTGCCAGCAGCGCAGGACAGGGTCGAGCTTTCTTT,CASSAGQGRAFF
-,TRBD1,TRBJ2-3,TRBV5-1,15,TGCGCCAGCAGCTTGGGGGACAGTAGCACAGATACGCAGTATTTT,CASSLGDSSTDTQYF
-,TRBD2,TRBJ2-7,TRBV7-2,14,TGTGCCAGCAGCGGGGCTAGCGGAACCTACGAGCAGTACTTC,CASSGASGTYEQYF
-,-,TRBJ1-1,TRBV10-3,16,TGTGCCATCAGTGAGGGCGCCGGAGGTGGGGACACTGAAGCTTTCTTT,CAISEGAGGGDTEAFF
-,-,TRBJ2-2,TRBV11-2,16,TGTGCCAGCAGCTTAGTGGCAGGGTCGAACACCGGGGAGCTGTTTTTT,CASSLVAGSNTGELFF
few,-,TRBJ2-5,TRBV6-1,13,TGTGCCAGCAGTGAAAATCGGGGGGAGACCCAGTACTTC,CASSENRGETQYF
-,-,TRBJ2-7,TRBV11-3,13,TGTGCCAGCAGCTCCCGAGACTCCTACGAGCAGTACTTC,CASSSRDSYEQYF
-,TRBD1,TRBJ1-2,TRBV28,14,TGTGCCACCAGGGGGCGAGAGGGGGCCTTTGGCTACACCTTC,CATRGREGAFGYTF
-,-,TRBJ1-4,TRBV4-1,16,TGCGCCAGCAGCCATCTCCACCGGCAAGGAGAAGAAAAACTGTTTTTT,CASSHLHRQGEEKLFF
-,-,TRBJ2-1,TRBV3-1/TRBV3-2,19,TGTGCCAGCAGCCAAGAATCGGCCATTTGGCGGAGCTCCTACAATGAGCAGTTCTTC,CASSQESAIWRSSYNEQFF
few,TRBD1,TRBJ1-3,TRBV12-5,15,TGTGCTAGTGGTTTGGAGACAGGGGCAGGAAACACCATATATTTT,CASGLETGAGNTIYF
few,-,TRBJ2-1,TRBV27,19,TGTGCCAGCAGTTTAGTGGGGGGACTTTCCATTAGCTCCTACAATGAGCAGTTCTTC,CASSLVGGLSISSYNEQFF
-,TRBD2,TRBJ2-2,TRBV13,16,TGTGCCAGCAGCCATGGACTAGCAGTGAACACCGGGGAGCTGTTTTTT,CASSHGLAVNTGELFF
-,TRBD1,TRBJ2-1,TRBV27,15,TGTGCCAGCAGATCGGGACAGGGCGGGCGGGAAGAGCAGTTCTTC,CASRSGQGGREEQFF
-,-,TRBJ2-2,TRBV5-1,17,TGCGCCAGCAGCTTGGCCGGCTTGACTAGTGGCTCCGGGGAGCTGTTTTTT,CASSLAGLTSGSGELFF
-,TRBD1,TRBJ1-6,TRBV30,13,TGTGCCTGGAGTGCAGGGGGCACTTCACCCCTCCACTTT,CAWSAGGTSPLHF
-,-,TRBJ2-4,TRBV13,18,TGTGCCAGCAGCTTAGCCCAATTTACTCCATTAGCCAAAAACATTCAGTACTTC,CASSLAQFTPLAKNIQYF